Presented here are 18 T cell receptor beta chains from one specimen sequenced in a study of blood T cell repertoires in COVID-19. Here immunoSEQ multiplex PCR was the method, and the copy in TCRdb shows in-frame clones only, minus some. Altogether about 130,000 clones are present, around 81% being singletons, with the ten largest covering approximately 18%. The source material was peripheral blood. Receptor source: a man aged 25 to 40 with COVID-19, enrolled during active disease.

This sequence joins TRBV2 and TRBJ1-1; D gene ambiguous. The CDR3 spans 13 residues. Deletions cut 2 bases from V and 1 base from J, with 5 bases between. Germline CDR1 reads SNHLY; CDR2 reads FYNNEI. CDR3 sequence: CASSERGNTEAFF. The CDR3 DNA reads as TGTGCCAGCAGTGAACGAGGGAACACTGAAGCTTTCTTT. The complete variable domain, with remaining parts taken from reference TRBV2 and TRBJ1-1, reads EPEVTQTPSHQVTQMGQEVILRCVPISNHLYFYWYRQILGQKVEFLVSFYNNEISEKSEIFDDQFSVERPDGSNFTLKIRSTKLEDSAMYFCASSERGNTEAFFGQGTRLTVV.

The chain uses TRBV4-1 and TRBJ1-5, with D unresolved. The CDR3 totals 14 residues. Per germline, CDR1 MGHRA and CDR2 YSYEKL. V lost 0 bases and J 6 bases, leaving 9 bases between the germline ends. The CDR3 region is CASSQESLFQPQHF. In DNA, the CDR3 is TGCGCCAGCAGCCAAGAGAGCCTCTTTCAGCCCCAGCATTTT.

The chain is built from TRBV3-1 (or the pseudogene TRBV3-2) and TRBJ2-3; weak D call: TRBD1 (5 bases). The CDR3 covers 16 residues. Germline V gives CDR1 LGHDT, CDR2 YNNKEL (reference sequence). The germline V and J ends were trimmed by 6 bases and 0 bases, with 16 bases remaining between them. CDR3: CASRNRPYSSTDTQYF. CDR3 nucleotide sequence: TGTGCCAGCAGAAACAGGCCCTACTCTAGCACAGATACGCAGTATTTT.

This clone was seen at least ten times. V gene TRBV18 combines with J gene TRBJ1-4; D gene ambiguous. V was shortened by 2 bases and J by 11 bases, with 12 bases between the two germline ends. The CDR3 is 13 amino acids. CDR1 and CDR2 from the germline V gene are KGHSH and LQKENI. This chain's CDR3 is CASSPGSEQKLFF. The CDR3 region has the DNA TGTGCCAGCTCACCAGGCTCAGAACAGAAACTGTTTTTT.

The chain couples TRBV30 to TRBJ1-2, with D perhaps matching TRBD1 (6 bases). The CDR3 consists of 18 residues. Trimming removed 0 bases from V and 2 bases from J, with 22 bases in between. The germline V gene has CDR1 GTSNPN and CDR2 SVGIG (reference sequence). The CDR3 loop reads CAWSVRVGAIVPNYGYTF. The CDR3, as DNA: TGTGCCTGGAGTGTACGGGTGGGGGCCATCGTGCCAAACTATGGCTACACCTTC.

This rearrangement joins TRBV4-1 to TRBJ2-5, with 7 bases that match TRBD1. V lost 1 base, J lost 5 bases, and 7 bases stayed unmatched. CDR1 is MGHRA and CDR2 is YSYEKL in the germline V gene. There are 15 residues in the CDR3. Here the CDR3 DNA reads TGCGCCAGCAGCCAAGGAAGAGGGGGCTACGAGACCCAGTACTTC. The encoded protein is CASSQGRGGYETQYF.

V and J are TRBV28 and TRBJ1-6; D remains unclear. Germline-derived CDR1 and CDR2 are MDHEN and SYDVKM. CDR3 size: 16 residues. Deletions cut 2 bases from V and 7 bases from J, with 15 bases between. The CDR3 region has the DNA TGTGCCAGCAGTTTACCCCACACCTTTTGGAATTCACCCCTCCACTTT. Translated, it gives CASSLPHTFWNSPLHF.

The chain links TRBV7-9 to TRBJ2-7; 10 positions agree with TRBD2. In germline, CDR1 is SEHNR, CDR2 FQNEAQ (reference sequence). V trimming: 5 bases; J trimming: 4 bases; junction bases outside the gene matches: 8. This CDR3 comprises 15 residues. CDR3 DNA: TGTGCCAGCAGCCCCGATTTAGCGGGAGGATACGAGCAGTACTTC. It codes for CASSPDLAGGYEQYF.

This clone was counted a few times. The chain joins TRBV5-1 to TRBJ2-2; D is ambiguous. With 0 bases removed from V and 6 bases from J, the gap between germline ends came to 12 bases. CDR3 size: 15 residues. Germline lookup yields CDR1 SGHRS and CDR2 YFSETQ. Here the CDR3 DNA reads TGCGCCAGCAGCTTGGAGGCAGGCCGGTCCGGGGAGCTGTTTTTT. Protein sequence: CASSLEAGRSGELFF.

The chain carries TRBV4-3 and TRBJ1-2, with 12 bases matching TRBD1. Germline loops: CDR1 LGHNA, CDR2 YSLEER. Trimming took 0 bases from V and 6 from J; bases not matched to a gene: 5. The CDR3 consists of 16 residues. The DNA for the CDR3 is TGCGCCAGCAGCCAAGAATATGGGACAGGGGGCCATGGCTACACCTTC. It encodes CASSQEYGTGGHGYTF.

The chain couples TRBV29-1 to TRBJ1-2, with TRBD1 identical over 7 bases. Unmatched junction bases numbered 8, after V lost 3 bases and J lost 4 bases. Germline CDR1 reads SQVTM; CDR2 reads ANQGSEA. This CDR3 is 14 amino acids long. The CDR3 spells CSVDPPGGGYGYTF. CDR3 sequence (DNA): TGCAGCGTTGATCCCCCAGGGGGAGGCTATGGCTACACCTTC.

The V and J genes are TRBV18 and TRBJ2-2, with 10 bases aligning to TRBD2. The V gene's germline CDR1 is KGHSH and CDR2 LQKENI. This CDR3 has 18 amino acids. The trim removed 0 bases at V and 2 bases at J, leaving 6 bases unmatched. CDR3 protein: CASSPPKAGGPNTGELFF. The CDR3 nucleotides are TGTGCCAGCTCACCACCGAAAGCGGGGGGGCCAAACACCGGGGAGCTGTTTTTT.

The genes are TRBV5-8 and TRBJ1-1; D not certain. The germline V and J ends were trimmed by 1 base and 4 bases, with 11 bases remaining between them. CDR1 SGHTS and CDR2 YDEGEE come from the germline V gene. The CDR3 consists of 14 residues. The CDR3 loop is CASSLYFRSTEAFF. In nucleotides, the CDR3 is TGTGCCAGCAGCTTGTATTTCCGGAGCACTGAAGCTTTCTTT.

The rearrangement links TRBV7-8 to TRBJ1-2, with 9 bases lining up with TRBD1. V shed 5 bases and J 4 bases; nucleotides not matched to a gene: 5. Germline V gene data show CDR1 as SGHVS and CDR2 as FQNEAQ. The CDR3 consists of 14 residues. CDR3 nucleotides: TGTGCCAGCAGCCGGGACAGGGCTAGCTATGGCTACACCTTC. Translation gives CASSRDRASYGYTF. Full variable domain (remainder filled in from reference TRBV7-8 and TRBJ1-2): GAGVSQSPRYKVAKRGQDVALRCDPISGHVSLFWYQQALGQGPEFLTYFQNEAQLDKSGLPSDRFFAERPEGSVSTLKIQRTQQEDSAVYLCASSRDRASYGYTFGSGTRLTVV.

CDR3 sequence: CASRRRDTNTEAFF. CDR3 coding DNA: TGTGCCAGCAGACGCAGAGACACCAACACTGAAGCTTTCTTT. This chain links TRBV27 with TRBJ1-1; D call uncertain. CDR1 is MNHEY, CDR2 SMNVEV, per germline (reference sequence). V was shortened by 6 bases and J by 2 bases, with 13 bases between the two germline ends. This CDR3 contains 14 residues.

This sequence joins TRBV3-1 (or the pseudogene TRBV3-2) and TRBJ2-5; 7 bases map to TRBD1. With 3 bases clipped from V and 10 bases from J, the junction kept 14 bases outside the gene matches. CDR1 and CDR2 (germline): LGHDT, YNNKEL (reference sequence). The CDR3 totals 15 residues. CDR3 loop: CASSHPGQAAEGQYF. The CDR3 DNA reads TGTGCCAGCAGCCACCCCGGACAGGCGGCCGAGGGCCAGTACTTC.

The rearrangement uses TRBV4-2 and TRBJ2-3; 7 positions match TRBD2. The junction had 22 bases not matched to a gene; V was cut back by 5 bases and J by 5 bases. The germline V gene encodes CDR1 LGHNA and CDR2 YNFKEQ. This CDR3 has 19 residues. CDR3 residues: CASSEGSGLPISRQDTQYF. Written as DNA, the CDR3 is TGTGCCAGCAGCGAGGGATCGGGACTACCAATAAGCAGGCAAGATACGCAGTATTTT.

The chain is built from TRBV5-1 and TRBJ1-1; D possibly corresponds to TRBD1 (6 bases). The V end lost 4 bases, the J end lost 1 base, and 17 bases lay between the germline ends. Germline CDR1 SGHRS, CDR2 YFSETQ. The CDR3 runs 16 residues. The CDR3 nucleotides are TGCGCCAGCAGCCCTGGGACACCCACTTGGAACACTGAAGCTTTCTTT. As protein: CASSPGTPTWNTEAFF.